The 16 T cell receptor beta chains listed next were all sequenced from one sample in a study of radiation and T cells in renal cell carcinoma. Profiled with immunoSEQ multiplex PCR; TCRdb holds only in-frame clones, not every one. The sample holds about 78,000 clones, around 89% seen once. The time point was: blood 4 weeks post-SBRT, at nephrectomy. The treatment here: 15 Gy SBRT to primary tumor, nephrectomy 4 weeks later. The sample was blood, taken from a patient whose treatment included radiotherapy and nephrectomy. Source of these receptors: a woman in her seventies with renal cell carcinoma.

The J gene is TRBJ1-1, the V gene TRBV11-2, with unresolved D. Trimming removed 3 bases at V and 4 bases at J, with 15 bases between. The CDR3 sequence is 15 residues long. CDR1 and CDR2 from the germline V gene are SGHAT and FQNNGV. CDR3: CASSLAGPRSTEAFF. CDR3 nucleotide sequence: TGTGCCAGCAGCTTGGCGGGTCCTCGGTCCACTGAAGCTTTCTTT.

The genes are TRBV6-1 and TRBJ1-5; D is undetermined. The CDR3 contains 14 residues. Germline V lookup: CDR1 MNHNS, CDR2 SASEGT. Trimming cost V 1 base and J 1 base, with 5 bases left between them. CDR3 in DNA: TGTGCCAGCAGTGAAGGTGACAGCAATCAGCCCCAGCATTTT. Translated, it gives CASSEGDSNQPQHF.

This chain connects TRBV5-6 to TRBJ1-5, with 9 bases identical to TRBD1. The CDR3 is made up of 16 amino acids. With V trimmed by 4 bases and J by 7 bases, 12 bases remained unmatched. Germline loops: CDR1 SGHDT, CDR2 YYEEEE. The CDR3 sequence is CASSLRRTGVDQPQHF. In DNA form, the CDR3 reads TGTGCCAGCAGCCTAAGAAGGACAGGGGTTGACCAGCCCCAGCATTTT.

This sequence joins TRBV10-3 and TRBJ1-5, with D uncertain. From germline, CDR1 is ENHRY and CDR2 SYGVKD. V was clipped by 5 bases and J by 4 bases, with 9 bases between them. The CDR3 is 13 amino acids. CDR3 nucleotide sequence: TGTGCCATCAGTTCTGACCCAAATCAGCCCCAGCATTTT. Protein: CAISSDPNQPQHF.

The rearrangement joins TRBV19 to TRBJ1-5, with 8 bases fitting TRBD1. This CDR3 is built from 14 residues. J was trimmed by 6 bases and V by 6 bases; bases with no gene match: 7. CDR1 and CDR2 (germline): LNHDA, SQIVND (reference sequence). Written as DNA, the CDR3 is TGTGCCAGTAGAGGACAGGGTTCGAGTCAGCCCCAGCATTTT. Translated, it gives CASRGQGSSQPQHF.

This chain joins TRBV6-1 and TRBJ2-3; D might be TRBD1 (5 bases). Germline CDR1 reads MNHNS; CDR2 reads SASEGT. The CDR3 has 16 amino acids. V lost 3 bases, J lost 1 base, and 14 bases lay in between. As DNA, the CDR3 is TGTGCCAGCAGTGATGACAGAGTGTGGGGCACAGATACGCAGTATTTT. Protein product: CASSDDRVWGTDTQYF.

The chain carries TRBV4-2 and TRBJ1-3; D not resolved. CDR3 length: 14 residues. With 5 bases removed from V and 0 bases from J, the gap between germline ends came to 8 bases. Germline V gene sequence: CDR1 LGHNA, CDR2 YNFKEQ. The CDR3 DNA follows: TGTGCCAGCAGCGATCCTCTCTCTGGAAACACCATATATTTT. It translates to CASSDPLSGNTIYF.

The chain combines TRBV6-5 with TRBJ1-6, with TRBD1 as a possible D gene (6 bases). Per germline, CDR1 MNHEY and CDR2 SVGAGI. This CDR3 spans 14 amino acids. V gave up 5 bases and J gave up 8 bases, with 13 bases separating them. CDR3 in amino acids: CASSPGGEYSPLHF. As DNA, the CDR3 is TGTGCCAGCAGTCCCGGGGGCGAGTATTCACCCCTCCACTTT.

The rearrangement uses TRBV4-3 and TRBJ2-5; possibly TRBD1 or TRBD2 for D (5 bases each). V lost 4 bases and J lost 7, with 19 bases in between. The germline V gene has CDR1 LGHNA and CDR2 YSLEER. The CDR3 is made up of 15 amino acids. The CDR3 region has the DNA TGCGCCAGCAGCCCCGGGGACCCTGGGCAGGGGACCCAGTACTTC. It yields the protein CASSPGDPGQGTQYF.

V usage is TRBV7-2 and J usage is TRBJ2-1; 16 nucleotides agree with TRBD2. The CDR3 is 17 amino acids. V trimming: 3 bases; J trimming: 2 bases; junction bases outside the gene matches: 1. From germline, CDR1 is SGHTA and CDR2 FQGNSA. As DNA, the CDR3 is TGTGCCAGCAGCTTGGGACTAGCGGGGGGGGCCTACAATGAGCAGTTCTTC. Protein product: CASSLGLAGGAYNEQFF.

The chain recombines TRBV14 with TRBJ2-1; D not resolved. V lost 1 base and J lost 9, with 13 bases in between. This CDR3 is 14 amino acids long. Germline V gene lookup returns CDR1 SGHDN and CDR2 FVKESK. The CDR3 region is CASSQGTRLGEQFF. In DNA, the CDR3 is TGTGCCAGCAGCCAAGGAACACGTCTGGGTGAGCAGTTCTTC.

J is TRBJ2-6 and V is TRBV11-3; 9 bases line up with TRBD2. Germline trimming cut 5 bases from V and 0 bases from J; bases unmatched to any gene: 8. This CDR3 region has 18 residues. The V gene's germline CDR1 is SGHNT and CDR2 YENEEA. CDR3 DNA sequence: TGTGCCAGCAGCCCGGGACTAGCCCTGGTCTCTGGGGCCAACGTCCTGACTTTC. Translated, it gives CASSPGLALVSGANVLTF.

The chain combines TRBV7-2 with TRBJ2-4; TRBD1 or TRBD2 may be the D gene (5 bases each). The CDR3 is 15 residues long. Germline CDR1 SGHTA, CDR2 FQGNSA. With 6 bases removed from V and 7 bases from J, the gap between germline ends came to 19 bases. DNA for the CDR3: TGTGCCAGCAGGGATCCCGGGGCAAAGCCTAACATTCAGTACTTC. It translates to CASRDPGAKPNIQYF. The whole variable domain, remainder taken from reference TRBV7-2 and TRBJ2-4, is GAGVSQSPSNKVTEKGKDVELRCDPISGHTALYWYRQSLGQGLEFLIYFQGNSAPDKSGLPSDRFSAERTGGSVSTLTIQRTQQEDSAVYLCASRDPGAKPNIQYFGAGTRLSVL.

The chain joins TRBV28 to TRBJ1-5, with D unresolved. Trimming shortened V by 3 bases and J by 6 bases, and 12 bases separated the two germline ends. This CDR3 region has 14 residues. Germline-derived CDR1 and CDR2 are MDHEN and SYDVKM. In DNA, the CDR3 is TGTGCCAGCAGTTTGGGCGATAACAGTCAGCCCCAGCATTTT. Protein: CASSLGDNSQPQHF.

J is TRBJ1-6 and V is TRBV14; D possibly corresponds to TRBD1 (5 bases). The length of the CDR3 is 14 residues. Trimming removed 1 base at V and 14 bases at J, with 15 bases between. Germline loops: CDR1 SGHDN, CDR2 FVKESK. The chain's CDR3 is CASSQAGRGSTLHF. Here the CDR3 DNA reads TGTGCCAGCAGCCAAGCGGGACGGGGGTCAACCCTCCACTTT.

CDR3 nucleotide sequence: TGCGCCAGCAGCCGAGGGGGCACCGCGAGAACAGGGGGCGAGCAGTACTTC. Residues: CASSRGGTARTGGEQYF. The J gene is TRBJ2-7, the V gene TRBV4-3; TRBD1 agrees at 8 bases. This CDR3 comprises 17 residues. J lost 6 bases, V lost 4 bases, and 17 bases had no gene match. Germline values: CDR1 LGHNA, CDR2 YSLEER.